A selection of T cell receptor beta chains follows, all from one sample in a study of blood T cell repertoires in COVID-19. Libraries were prepared by immunoSEQ multiplex PCR; TCRdb keeps only in-frame clonotypes and omits some of them. The sample records about 270,000 clones, roughly 86% being singletons. Input material: PBMCs or T cells enriched from blood (not recorded which). The receptors were gathered from a woman aged 18-29 years who had recovered from COVID-19. CDR3s leave out the opening cysteine and the closing phenylalanine or tryptophan. Each record gives: V gene, CDR3 protein.

TRBV30 AWQQETQY
TRBV2 ASRLDRGREKLF
TRBV5-1 ASSFQGAVGTEAF
TRBV7-9 ASSPTLEDTEAF
TRBV19 ASSRRTGTYGYT
TRBV10-1 ASPSPGQHISPRYNEQF
TRBV14 ASSQVGPNTIY
TRBV19 ASSVEGWNYGYT
TRBV4-1 ASSPGGGRGRNQPQH
TRBV7-3 ASSWFGDSGRWLYEQY
TRBV18 ASSPSGGEPYEQY
TRBV10-1 ASGGAGELF
TRBV7-9 ASSPTPKESQNTGELF
TRBV5-6 ASSFAGAFYNEQF
TRBV4-1 ASSQEAASGSLTYNEQF
TRBV30 ACKGSGGPNSYNEQF
TRBV30 ACLLESGANYGYT
TRBV7-2 ASSLQAAASGIETQY
TRBV6-1 ASSERGWEGTEAF
TRBV6-2/TRBV6-3 ASTPSGPGFLGELF
TRBV10-3 AISAGVVNQPQH
TRBV11-2 ASSFSDTDTQY
TRBV10-1 ASSDDRNYGYT
TRBV25-1 ASSGGPSGGMNTEAF
TRBV7-2 ASSLGASYGYT
TRBV5-4 ASSRQGQGNTEAF
TRBV11-3 ASSLDSGATGELF
TRBV12-5 ASGFKSYRTGNQPQH
TRBV7-9 ASSPGSPQAYNEQF
TRBV2 ASMGRVPETQY
TRBV6-4 ASLDRQVWNTEAF
TRBV18 ASSPTGAGANVLT
TRBV7-2 ASKWTSGEETQY
TRBV9 ASSYRDRDEKLF
TRBV10-1 ATPGQGYIGELF
TRBV6-4 ASSPSGTDTGELF
TRBV12-3/TRBV12-4 ASSLAGAETQY
TRBV7-2 ASSLAQVYGYT
TRBV19 ATRARDSYEQY
TRBV28 ASSFYGGGPYEQY
TRBV6-1 ASSEGDRGRTEAF